This T cell receptor beta chain was sequenced during a study of blood T cells in healthy people across ages (dated by TCRdb to 2014 to 2015). Notes on the research overall: Template switching captured roughly one uniquely barcoded TCR beta cDNA molecule per two T cells in model experiments. To track age-related changes in TCR beta repertoire diversity, the study relied on deep sequencing normalized with unique cDNA molecular identifiers. Donors were grouped into four age groups: young (average approximately 15 years), middle-aged (around 39), aged (over 55) and long-lived (about 89). Donors of different ages were randomly distributed across sequencing lanes to avoid experimental bias. Two additional independent replicas of 1 million unique cDNA reads from the same blood draw were analyzed for two donors (one aged 18 to 29 and one aged 80 or older).

As regards this clonotype: Its antigen is unknown. No per-base quality is available; no much larger clone lies one base away.

Systemically healthy Caucasian individuals from Russia, some 36 in total and aged roughly 6 to 100 years, were included as donors. Each donor gave about 9.7 milliliters of peripheral blood, drawn into EDTA-treated Vacutainer tubes. Ficoll-Paque density-gradient centrifugation was used to isolate PBMCs, with at least 7 million per sample. Trizol reagent was used to extract total RNA from the PBMCs, yielding at least 6 micrograms per sample. Naive CD45RAhigh/CD27high T cell percentages were measured by flow cytometry on a PBMC aliquot from every donor. The method behind the library was 5' RACE. Sequencing relied on an Illumina HiSeq 2500. The second PCR ran for roughly 6 to 11 cycles and used a J-beta primer mix along with a sample-barcoded 5' primer. Each TCR beta cDNA molecule received a unique molecular identifier from a template-switch 5' adaptor carrying 12 random nucleotides. Each sample yielded at least 3 million CDR3-containing paired-end reads. First-strand cDNA synthesis was performed from all RNA using the Mint cDNA synthesis kit, with priming by a TRBC-specific oligonucleotide. Following uracil-DNA glycosylase treatment, all cDNA underwent a first 18-cycle PCR with the universal primers M1SS and BC2_uni_R. In the source study's methods: For normalization, 1 million high-quality reads were randomly selected from each sample, with every read carrying a distinct molecular identifier. Instead of being binned into consensus sequences, reads with shared molecular identifiers were discarded. MiTCR, run with a Q25 quality threshold and the strictest error-elimination algorithm, handled CDR3 identification, clonotype clustering and error correction. Lower-bound total TCR beta diversity was estimated with a nonparametric unseen species model using Euler transformation. The raw public reads went through TCRdb reprocessing: fastp at Q25, MiXCR clone calling, in-frame beta chains kept. CDR3 protein duplicates are merged, each entry listing the most common genes and DNA. V and J calls and clone size were set by TCRdb, not the authors. This sample comprises about 1.1 million distinct CDR3 sequences, around two fifths of them detected only once. Roughly 14% of the sample is held by the ten biggest clonotypes.

The paper as a whole reports these results and caveats: Because profiling used bulk unsorted PBMCs, naive and antigen-experienced compartments could not be compared conclusively. A strong correlation was found between observed TCR beta diversity and the percentage of naive T cells measured by flow cytometry. The CMV infection status of donors was not known, potentially confounding age-related changes in expanded clonotypes. Compared with the aged group, the long-lived group had more naive CD4+ T cells, fewer expanded clones and increased TCR diversity, a pattern suggesting age selection. Estimates of total diversity from one million sequenced T cells were regarded as lower bounds and underestimates. As age increased, observed TCR beta diversity per million T cells dropped in a roughly linear way, and a significant reduction was already evident by age 40.

The CDR3 numbers 14 residues from cysteine through phenylalanine. The kept DNA is CDR3 alone, 42 bases in frame from the first base. Trimming removed 6 bases from V and 1 base from J, leaving 7 bases between the germline ends. As encoded in the germline V gene, CDR1 is MNHNS while CDR2 is SASEGT. The sequenced material came from blood. The receptor was isolated from a young man in good health. The rearrangement combines TRBV6-1 with TRBJ2-6; no D gene can be assigned with confidence. For the CDR3, the sequence is CASSTASGANVLTF. The nucleotide sequence is TGTGCCAGCAGCACAGCTTCTGGGGCCAACGTCCTGACTTTC.